This passage covers 16 T cell receptor beta chains from one sample sequenced in a study of blood T cell repertoires in COVID-19. Generated by immunoSEQ multiplex PCR, the TCRdb table keeps only in-frame clones and is missing some. The sample carries roughly 200,000 clones, roughly 89% recorded once. The sample comprised peripheral blood. The receptors shown here come from a man aged 55 to 70 who had recovered from COVID-19.

The chain is built from TRBV6-6 and TRBJ1-1; 7 positions agree with TRBD1. Trimming removed 5 bases from V and 3 bases from J; junction bases left unmatched: 6. CDR3 length: 14 amino acids. CDR1 MNHNY and CDR2 SVGAGI come from the germline V gene (reference sequence). Here the CDR3 DNA reads TGTGCCAGCAGTCCCACTACAGGGGACACTGAAGCTTTCTTT. As protein: CASSPTTGDTEAFF.

As concerns this clone: The identical CDR3 is also encoded by other nucleotide sequences in the sample. The V call is TRBV7-2, the J call TRBJ1-1; D remains ambiguous. V dropped 4 bases and J dropped 2 bases, with 8 bases sitting between them. CDR1 is SGHTA and CDR2 is FQGNSA in the germline V gene. This CDR3 has 13 amino acids. CDR3 residues: CASSSSGNTEAFF. The CDR3 nucleotides are TGTGCCAGCAGCTCGTCAGGAAACACTGAAGCTTTCTTT.

This clone was seen more than once but under ten times. The chain combines TRBV5-1 with TRBJ2-6; TRBD1 matches 7 bases. The germline CDR1 and CDR2 sequences are SGHRS and YFSETQ. V was pared by 2 bases and J by 3 bases, with 5 bases of the junction left unmatched. This CDR3 spans 16 amino acids. CDR3 sequence: CASSLPTGVGANVLTF. The CDR3 DNA reads as TGCGCCAGCAGCTTACCTACAGGGGTTGGGGCCAACGTCCTGACTTTC.

This sequence joins TRBV3-1 (or the pseudogene TRBV3-2) and TRBJ1-5; no clear D gene. Trimming stripped 4 bases from V and 1 base from J, with 11 bases between. Germline V CDR1 and CDR2: LGHDT, YNNKEL (reference sequence). The CDR3 is made up of 15 amino acids. The CDR3 sequence: CASSPGALSNQPQHF. The CDR3 coding sequence is TGTGCCAGCAGCCCGGGAGCCCTGAGCAATCAGCCCCAGCATTTT.

The chain combines TRBV3-1 (or the pseudogene TRBV3-2) with TRBJ1-2, with TRBD1 as a possible D gene (5 bases). The CDR3 totals 13 residues. The V gene lost 4 bases and the J gene lost 3 bases, with 9 bases spanning the gap. Germline CDR1 and CDR2: LGHDT and YNNKEL (reference sequence). The CDR3 region has the DNA TGTGCCAGCAGCCTCTTCAGGGACTATGGCTACACCTTC. As protein: CASSLFRDYGYTF.

J is TRBJ1-5 and V is TRBV4-2, with D perhaps matching TRBD1 (6 bases). Trimming shortened V by 0 bases and J by 5 bases, and 14 bases separated the two germline ends. Germline lookup yields CDR1 LGHNA and CDR2 YNFKEQ. The CDR3 runs 16 residues. Written as DNA, the CDR3 is TGTGCCAGCAGCCAAGACGTAGGAGACAGGTATCAGCCCCAGCATTTT. Its translation is CASSQDVGDRYQPQHF.

V gene TRBV19 combines with J gene TRBJ2-1; D may be TRBD2 (6 bases). This CDR3 is 15 amino acids long. In germline, CDR1 is LNHDA, CDR2 SQIVND (reference sequence). V was trimmed by 7 bases and J by 2 bases, leaving 15 bases between them. The CDR3 coding sequence is TGTGCCAGTACCATGGGGGGTGGCACCTACAATGAGCAGTTCTTC. Its translation: CASTMGGGTYNEQFF.

V usage is TRBV5-1 and J usage is TRBJ2-3; D unresolved. Germline CDR1 and CDR2: SGHRS and YFSETQ. The germline V and J ends were trimmed by 4 bases and 4 bases, with 16 bases remaining between them. This CDR3 has 15 residues. CDR3 DNA sequence: TGCGCCAGCAGCCTGGGGTCCATGGGCCCAGATACGCAGTATTTT. This codes for CASSLGSMGPDTQYF.

V gene TRBV7-2 combines with J gene TRBJ1-3; D uncertain. V shed 2 bases and J shed 0 bases, with 5 bases lying between them. From germline, CDR1 is SGHTA and CDR2 FQGNSA. The CDR3 is 14 residues long. The CDR3 loop reads CASSLISSGNTIYF. DNA for the CDR3: TGTGCCAGCAGCTTAATCTCCTCTGGAAACACCATATATTTT.

The chain employs TRBV27 and TRBJ2-5; 9 bases are shared with TRBD2. CDR3 size: 16 residues. V gave up 3 bases and J gave up 5 bases; unmatched junction bases: 10. Germline CDR1 reads MNHEY; CDR2 reads SMNVEV (reference sequence). The CDR3 region has the DNA TGTGCCAGCAGTTTCTCATCAGCGGGAGGAGGGGAGACCCAGTACTTC. Its protein product is CASSFSSAGGGETQYF.

This chain uses TRBV2 with TRBJ2-1, with 8 bases fitting TRBD1. Germline lookup yields CDR1 SNHLY and CDR2 FYNNEI. This CDR3 region has 14 residues. With V trimmed by 2 bases and J by 10 bases, 7 bases remained unmatched. The CDR3 reads CASSEYQGAWEQFF. The CDR3 DNA sequence: TGTGCCAGCAGTGAATATCAGGGGGCTTGGGAGCAGTTCTTC.

The V call is TRBV5-1, the J call TRBJ1-4; no clear D. The germline gives CDR1 SGHRS, CDR2 YFSETQ. Trimming took off 3 bases at V and 0 bases at J, with 9 bases between the two ends. This CDR3 has 15 amino acids. CDR3 amino acids: CASSSHTSTNEKLFF. The CDR3, as DNA: TGCGCCAGCAGCTCCCACACCTCAACTAATGAAAAACTGTTTTTT.

This chain joins TRBV5-1 and TRBJ1-2, with 8 nucleotides matching TRBD1. V lost 6 bases, J lost 5 bases, and 9 bases stayed unmatched. This CDR3 comprises 14 residues. Germline-derived CDR1 and CDR2 are SGHRS and YFSETQ. In DNA, the CDR3 is TGCGCCAGCAACCGGGGGCAGGGGGCATATGGCTACACCTTC. Residues: CASNRGQGAYGYTF.

CDR3 DNA sequence: TGTGCCAGCAGCCCCCTTCGGTACGACGAGCAGTACTTC. Its translation is CASSPLRYDEQYF. V gene TRBV7-2 combines with J gene TRBJ2-7, with D uncertain. Trimming cost V 5 bases and J 5 bases, with 13 bases left between them. The CDR3 length is 13 residues. CDR1 is SGHTA and CDR2 is FQGNSA in the germline V gene.

The chain joins TRBV19 to TRBJ2-7, with TRBD1 matching 8 bases. Germline trimming cut 5 bases from V and 6 bases from J; bases unmatched to any gene: 6. This CDR3 spans 13 amino acids. CDR1 is LNHDA, CDR2 SQIVND, per germline (reference sequence). The CDR3 bases are TGTGCCAGTAGTGCGACCAGGGGGCGCGAGCAGTACTTC. It specifies CASSATRGREQYF.

This chain connects TRBV19 to TRBJ2-3; TRBD2 might be the D (5 bases). The V gene lost 7 bases and the J gene lost 7 bases, with 27 bases spanning the gap. The CDR3 consists of 17 residues. The V gene's germline CDR1 is LNHDA and CDR2 SQIVND (reference sequence). CDR3 residues: CASTASPSTTHWNTQYF. As DNA, the CDR3 is TGTGCCAGTACCGCCTCCCCATCGACTACACACTGGAATACGCAGTATTTT.